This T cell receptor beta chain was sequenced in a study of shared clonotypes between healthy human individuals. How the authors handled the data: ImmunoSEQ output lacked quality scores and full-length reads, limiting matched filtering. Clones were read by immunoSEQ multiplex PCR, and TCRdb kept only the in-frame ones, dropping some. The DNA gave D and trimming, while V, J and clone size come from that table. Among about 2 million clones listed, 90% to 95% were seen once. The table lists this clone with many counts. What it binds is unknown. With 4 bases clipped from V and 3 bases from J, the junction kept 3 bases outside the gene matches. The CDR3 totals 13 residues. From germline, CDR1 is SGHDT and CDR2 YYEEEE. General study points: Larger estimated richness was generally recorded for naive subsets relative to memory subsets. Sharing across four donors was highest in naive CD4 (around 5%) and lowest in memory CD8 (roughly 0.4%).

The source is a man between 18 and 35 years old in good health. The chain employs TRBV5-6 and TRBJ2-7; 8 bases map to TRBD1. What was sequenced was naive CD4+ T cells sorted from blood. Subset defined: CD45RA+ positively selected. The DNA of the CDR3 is TGTGCCAGCAGCACCGGGACAGGCTACGAGCAGTACTTC. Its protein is CASSTGTGYEQYF.